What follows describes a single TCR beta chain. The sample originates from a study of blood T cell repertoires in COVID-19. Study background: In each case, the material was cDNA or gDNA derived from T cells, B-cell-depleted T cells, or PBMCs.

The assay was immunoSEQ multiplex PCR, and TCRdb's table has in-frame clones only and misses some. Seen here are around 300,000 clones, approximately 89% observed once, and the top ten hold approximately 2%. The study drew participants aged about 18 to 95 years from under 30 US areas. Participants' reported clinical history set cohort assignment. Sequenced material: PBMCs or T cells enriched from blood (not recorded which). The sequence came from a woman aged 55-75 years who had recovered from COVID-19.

The CDR3 sequence is CASSLRDSSQETQYF. For the CDR3, the DNA is TGCGCCAGCAGCTTGCGGGACTCCTCCCAAGAGACCCAGTACTTC. This chain joins TRBV5-1 and TRBJ2-5, with a possible D match to TRBD2 (6 bases). Germline V gene data show CDR1 as SGHRS and CDR2 as YFSETQ. V was cut by 1 base and J by 1 base, with 11 bases left in between. The CDR3 sequence is 15 residues long.